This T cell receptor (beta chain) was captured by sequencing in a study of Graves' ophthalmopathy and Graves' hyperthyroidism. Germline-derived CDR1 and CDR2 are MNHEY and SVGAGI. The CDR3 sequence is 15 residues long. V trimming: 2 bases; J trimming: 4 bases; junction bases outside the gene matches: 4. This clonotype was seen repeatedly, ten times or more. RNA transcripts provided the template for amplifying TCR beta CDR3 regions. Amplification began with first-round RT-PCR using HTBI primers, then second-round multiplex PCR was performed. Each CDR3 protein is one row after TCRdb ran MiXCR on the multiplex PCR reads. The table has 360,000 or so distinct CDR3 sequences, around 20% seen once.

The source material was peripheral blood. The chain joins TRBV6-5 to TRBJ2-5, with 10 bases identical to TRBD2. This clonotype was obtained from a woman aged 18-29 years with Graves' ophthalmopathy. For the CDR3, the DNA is TGTGCCAGCAGTTACGGGACTAGCGATATAGAGACCCAGTACTTC. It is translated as CASSYGTSDIETQYF.